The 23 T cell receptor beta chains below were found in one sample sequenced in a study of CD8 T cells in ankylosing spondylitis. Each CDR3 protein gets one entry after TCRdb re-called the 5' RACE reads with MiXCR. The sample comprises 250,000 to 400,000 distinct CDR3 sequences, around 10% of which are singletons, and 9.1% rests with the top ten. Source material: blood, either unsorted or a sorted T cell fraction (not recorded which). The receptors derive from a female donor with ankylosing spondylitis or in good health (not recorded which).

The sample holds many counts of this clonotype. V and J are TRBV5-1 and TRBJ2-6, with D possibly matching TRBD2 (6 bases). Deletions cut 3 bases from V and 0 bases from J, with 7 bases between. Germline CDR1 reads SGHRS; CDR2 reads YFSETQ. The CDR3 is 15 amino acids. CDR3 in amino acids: CASSSGGSGANVLTF. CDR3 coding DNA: TGCGCCAGCAGCTCCGGGGGCTCTGGGGCCAACGTCCTGACTTTC.

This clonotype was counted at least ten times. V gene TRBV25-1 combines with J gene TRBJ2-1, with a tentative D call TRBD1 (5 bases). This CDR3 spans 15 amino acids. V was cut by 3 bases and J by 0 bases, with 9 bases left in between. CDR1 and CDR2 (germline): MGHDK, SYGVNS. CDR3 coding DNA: TGTGCCAGCAGTGATCGCGACAGCTCCTACAATGAGCAGTTCTTC. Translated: CASSDRDSSYNEQFF.

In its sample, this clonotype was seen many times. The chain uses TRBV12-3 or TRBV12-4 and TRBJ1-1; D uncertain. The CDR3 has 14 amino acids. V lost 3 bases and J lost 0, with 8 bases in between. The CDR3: CASSFGSLNTEAFF. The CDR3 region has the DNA TGTGCCAGCAGTTTCGGCAGTTTGAACACTGAAGCTTTCTTT.

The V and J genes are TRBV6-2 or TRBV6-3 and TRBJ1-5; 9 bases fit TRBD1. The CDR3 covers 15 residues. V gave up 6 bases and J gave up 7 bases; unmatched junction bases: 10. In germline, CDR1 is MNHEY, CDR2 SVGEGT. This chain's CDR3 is CASSEWTGVGQPQHF. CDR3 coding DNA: TGTGCCAGCAGCGAATGGACAGGGGTGGGGCAGCCCCAGCATTTT.

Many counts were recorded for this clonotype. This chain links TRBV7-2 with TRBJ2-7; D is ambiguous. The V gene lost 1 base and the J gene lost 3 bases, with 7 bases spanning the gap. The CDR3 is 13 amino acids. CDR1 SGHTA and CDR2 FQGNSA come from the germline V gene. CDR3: CASSLGELYEQYF. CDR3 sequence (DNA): TGTGCCAGCAGCTTAGGTGAGCTCTACGAGCAGTACTTC.

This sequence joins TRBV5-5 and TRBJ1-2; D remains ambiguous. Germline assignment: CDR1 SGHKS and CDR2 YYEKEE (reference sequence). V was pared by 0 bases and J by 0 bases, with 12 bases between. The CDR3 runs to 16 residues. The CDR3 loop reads CASSLAVGPSNYGYTF. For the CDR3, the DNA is TGTGCCAGCAGCTTGGCGGTTGGACCCTCTAACTATGGCTACACCTTC.

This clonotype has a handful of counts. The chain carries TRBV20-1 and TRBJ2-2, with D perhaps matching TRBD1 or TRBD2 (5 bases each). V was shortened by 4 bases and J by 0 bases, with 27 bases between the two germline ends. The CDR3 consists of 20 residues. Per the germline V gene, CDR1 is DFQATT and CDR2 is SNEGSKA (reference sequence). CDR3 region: CSANLDRDLPLYTNTGELFF. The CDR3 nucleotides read TGCAGTGCTAATTTGGACCGGGACCTTCCTCTCTACACGAACACCGGGGAGCTGTTTTTT.

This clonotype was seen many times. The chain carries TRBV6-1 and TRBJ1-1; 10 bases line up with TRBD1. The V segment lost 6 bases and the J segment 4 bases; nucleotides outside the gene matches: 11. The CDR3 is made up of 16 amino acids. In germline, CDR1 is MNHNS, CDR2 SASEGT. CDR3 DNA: TGTGCCAGCAGCGATCCCGGGACAGGGGTGTTCACTGAAGCTTTCTTT. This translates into CASSDPGTGVFTEAFF.

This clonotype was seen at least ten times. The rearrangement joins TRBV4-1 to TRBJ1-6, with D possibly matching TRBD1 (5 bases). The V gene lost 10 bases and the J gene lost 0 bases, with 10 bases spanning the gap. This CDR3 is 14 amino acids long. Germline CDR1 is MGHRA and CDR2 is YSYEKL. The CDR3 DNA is TGCGCCACCGGGACGGGCTCCTATAATTCACCCCTCCACTTT. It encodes CATGTGSYNSPLHF.

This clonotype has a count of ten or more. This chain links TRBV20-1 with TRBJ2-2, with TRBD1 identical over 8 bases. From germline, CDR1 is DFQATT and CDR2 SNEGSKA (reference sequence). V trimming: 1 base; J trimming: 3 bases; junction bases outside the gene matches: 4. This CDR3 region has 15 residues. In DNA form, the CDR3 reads TGCAGTGCTAGAGTAGACAGGGGTCACACCGGGGAGCTGTTTTTT. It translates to CSARVDRGHTGELFF.

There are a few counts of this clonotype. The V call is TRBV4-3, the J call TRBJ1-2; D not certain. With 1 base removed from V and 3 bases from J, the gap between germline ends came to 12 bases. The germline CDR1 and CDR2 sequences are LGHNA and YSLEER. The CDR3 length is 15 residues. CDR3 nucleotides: TGCGCCAGCAGCCAAGTCGTTGGGGTTCACTATGGCTACACCTTC. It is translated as CASSQVVGVHYGYTF.

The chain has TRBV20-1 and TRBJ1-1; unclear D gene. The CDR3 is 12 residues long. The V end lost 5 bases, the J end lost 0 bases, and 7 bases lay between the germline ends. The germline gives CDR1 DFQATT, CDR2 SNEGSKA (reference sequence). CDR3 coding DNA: TGCAGTGCTGAGGGTCTGAACACTGAAGCTTTCTTT. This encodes CSAEGLNTEAFF.

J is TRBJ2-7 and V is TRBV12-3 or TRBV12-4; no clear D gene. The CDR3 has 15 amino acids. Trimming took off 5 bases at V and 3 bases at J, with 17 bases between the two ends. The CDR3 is CASSLGISTYYEQYF. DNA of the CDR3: TGTGCCAGCAGTCTAGGAATCTCGACGTACTACGAGCAGTACTTC.

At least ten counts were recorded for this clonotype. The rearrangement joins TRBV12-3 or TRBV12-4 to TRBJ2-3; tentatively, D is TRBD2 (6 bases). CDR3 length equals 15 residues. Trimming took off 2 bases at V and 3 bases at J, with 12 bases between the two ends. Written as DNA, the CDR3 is TGTGCCAGCAGTTTACGTGCTGGACTAACAGATACGCAGTATTTT. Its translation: CASSLRAGLTDTQYF.

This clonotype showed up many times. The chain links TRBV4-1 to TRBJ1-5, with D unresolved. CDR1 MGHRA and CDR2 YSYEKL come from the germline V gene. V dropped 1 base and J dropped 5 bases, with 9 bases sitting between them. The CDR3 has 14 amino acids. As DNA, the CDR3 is TGCGCCAGCAGCCAAGGGAGCGGCGATCAGCCCCAGCATTTT. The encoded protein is CASSQGSGDQPQHF.

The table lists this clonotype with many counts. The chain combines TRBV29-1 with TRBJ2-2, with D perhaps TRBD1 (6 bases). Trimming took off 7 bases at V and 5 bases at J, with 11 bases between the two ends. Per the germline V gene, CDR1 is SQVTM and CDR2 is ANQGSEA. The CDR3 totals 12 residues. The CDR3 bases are TGCAGCGCCCCTCAGGGGACCGGGGAGCTGTTTTTT. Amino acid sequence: CSAPQGTGELFF.

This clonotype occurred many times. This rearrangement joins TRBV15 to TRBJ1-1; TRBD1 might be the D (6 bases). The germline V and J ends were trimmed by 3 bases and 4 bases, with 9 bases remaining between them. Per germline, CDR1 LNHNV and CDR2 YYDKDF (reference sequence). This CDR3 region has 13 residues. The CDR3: CATSRKGGTEAFF. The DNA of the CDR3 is TGTGCCACCAGCAGGAAGGGGGGCACTGAAGCTTTCTTT.

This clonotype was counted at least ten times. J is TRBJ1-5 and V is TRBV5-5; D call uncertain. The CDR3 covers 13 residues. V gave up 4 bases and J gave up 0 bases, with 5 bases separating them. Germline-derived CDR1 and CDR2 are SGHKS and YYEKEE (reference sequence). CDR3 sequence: CASSVNSNQPQHF. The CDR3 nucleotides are TGTGCCAGCAGCGTGAATAGCAATCAGCCCCAGCATTTT.

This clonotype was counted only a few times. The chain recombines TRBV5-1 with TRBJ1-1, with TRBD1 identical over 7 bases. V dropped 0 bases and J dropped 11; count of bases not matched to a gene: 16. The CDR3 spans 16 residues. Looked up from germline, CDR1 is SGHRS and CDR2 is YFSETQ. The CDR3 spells CASSLDQGEWGSSAFF. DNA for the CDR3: TGCGCCAGCAGCTTGGATCAGGGGGAGTGGGGTAGTTCGGCTTTCTTT.

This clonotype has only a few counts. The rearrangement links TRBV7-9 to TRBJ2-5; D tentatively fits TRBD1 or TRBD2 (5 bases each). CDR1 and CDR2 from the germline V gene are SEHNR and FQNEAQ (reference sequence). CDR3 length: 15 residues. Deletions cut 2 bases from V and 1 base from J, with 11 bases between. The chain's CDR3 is CASSLRSGTQETQYF. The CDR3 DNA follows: TGTGCCAGCAGCTTAAGATCGGGGACCCAAGAGACCCAGTACTTC.

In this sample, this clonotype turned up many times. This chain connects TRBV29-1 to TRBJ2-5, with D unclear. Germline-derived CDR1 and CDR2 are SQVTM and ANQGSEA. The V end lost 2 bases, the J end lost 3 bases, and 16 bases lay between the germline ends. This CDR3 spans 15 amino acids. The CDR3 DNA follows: TGCAGCGTTGAAAAGACCCACACAAAAGAAGAGACCCAGTACTTC. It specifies CSVEKTHTKEETQYF.

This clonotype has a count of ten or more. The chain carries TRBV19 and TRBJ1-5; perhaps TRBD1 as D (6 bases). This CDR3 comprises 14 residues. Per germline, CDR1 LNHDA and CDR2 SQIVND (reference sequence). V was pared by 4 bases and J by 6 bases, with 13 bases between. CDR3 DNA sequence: TGTGCCAGTAGTACAACAGGGTCCCGTCAGCCCCAGCATTTT. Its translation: CASSTTGSRQPQHF.

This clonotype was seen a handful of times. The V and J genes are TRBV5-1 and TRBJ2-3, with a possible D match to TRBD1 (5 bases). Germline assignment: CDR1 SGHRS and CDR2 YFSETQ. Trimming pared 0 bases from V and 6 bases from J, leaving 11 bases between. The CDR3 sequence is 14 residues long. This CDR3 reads CASSLEGVGDTQYF. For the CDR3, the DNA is TGCGCCAGCAGCTTGGAAGGGGTTGGGGATACGCAGTATTTT.